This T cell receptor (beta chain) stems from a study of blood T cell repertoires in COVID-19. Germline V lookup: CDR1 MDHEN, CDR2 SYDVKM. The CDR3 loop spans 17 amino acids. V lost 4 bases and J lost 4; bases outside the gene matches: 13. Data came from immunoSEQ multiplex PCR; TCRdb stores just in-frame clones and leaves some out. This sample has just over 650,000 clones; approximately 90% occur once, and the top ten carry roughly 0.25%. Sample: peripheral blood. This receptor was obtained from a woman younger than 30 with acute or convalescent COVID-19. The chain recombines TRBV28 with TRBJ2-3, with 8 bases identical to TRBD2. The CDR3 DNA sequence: TGTGCCAGCAGTTCCCTTGGGGCGGGGGGTCTCTCAGATACGCAGTATTTT. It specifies CASSSLGAGGLSDTQYF.